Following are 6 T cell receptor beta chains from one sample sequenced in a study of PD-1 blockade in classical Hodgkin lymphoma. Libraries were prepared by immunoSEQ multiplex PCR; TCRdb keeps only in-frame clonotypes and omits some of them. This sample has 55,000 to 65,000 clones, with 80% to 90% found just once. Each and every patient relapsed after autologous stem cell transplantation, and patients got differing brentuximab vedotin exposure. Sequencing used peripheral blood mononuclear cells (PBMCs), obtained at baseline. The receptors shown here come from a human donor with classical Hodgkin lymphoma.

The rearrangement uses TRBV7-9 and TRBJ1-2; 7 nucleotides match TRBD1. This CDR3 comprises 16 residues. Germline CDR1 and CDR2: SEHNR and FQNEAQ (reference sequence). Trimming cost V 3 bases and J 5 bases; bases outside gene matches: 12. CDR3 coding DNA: TGTGCCAGCAGCTTGGCCTACCGGGACAGAGAGTATGGCTACACCTTC. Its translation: CASSLAYRDREYGYTF.

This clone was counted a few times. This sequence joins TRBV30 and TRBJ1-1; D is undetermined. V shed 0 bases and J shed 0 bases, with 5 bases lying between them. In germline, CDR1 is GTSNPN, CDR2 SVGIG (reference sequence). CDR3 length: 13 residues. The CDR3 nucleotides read TGTGCCTGGAGTGTAGATGTGAACACTGAAGCTTTCTTT. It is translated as CAWSVDVNTEAFF.

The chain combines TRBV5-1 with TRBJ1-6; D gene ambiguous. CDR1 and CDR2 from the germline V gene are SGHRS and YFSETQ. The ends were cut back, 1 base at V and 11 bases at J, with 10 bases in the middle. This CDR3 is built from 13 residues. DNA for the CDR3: TGCGCCAGCAGCTTGAGTCGCGGGACACCCCTCCACTTT. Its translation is CASSLSRGTPLHF.

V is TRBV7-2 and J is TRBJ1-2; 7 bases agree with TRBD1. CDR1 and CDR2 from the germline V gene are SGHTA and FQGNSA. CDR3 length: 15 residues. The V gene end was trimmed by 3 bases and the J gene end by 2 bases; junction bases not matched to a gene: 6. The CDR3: CASSLTGQPNYGYTF. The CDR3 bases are TGTGCCAGCAGCTTGACGGGACAGCCAAACTATGGCTACACCTTC.

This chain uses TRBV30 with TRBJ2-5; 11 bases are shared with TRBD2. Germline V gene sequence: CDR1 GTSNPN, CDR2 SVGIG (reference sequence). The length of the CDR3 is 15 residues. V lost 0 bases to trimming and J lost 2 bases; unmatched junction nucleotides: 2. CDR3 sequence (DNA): TGTGCCTGGAGTGTCCTAGCGGGGGGACAAGAGACCCAGTACTTC. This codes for CAWSVLAGGQETQYF.

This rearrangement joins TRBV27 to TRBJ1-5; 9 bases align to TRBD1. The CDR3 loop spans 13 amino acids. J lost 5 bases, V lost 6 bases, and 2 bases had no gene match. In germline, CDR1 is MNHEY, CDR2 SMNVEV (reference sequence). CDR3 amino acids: CASRRQGDQPQHF. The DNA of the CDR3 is TGTGCCAGCAGGCGACAGGGGGATCAGCCCCAGCATTTT.